The present T cell receptor (beta chain) was sequenced within a study of OX40 agonist ivuxolimab in advanced cancers. Drawing of blood for sampling happened at baseline, at cycle 4 day 1, and at cycle 7 day 1. CDR3 length: 15 amino acids. Germline V CDR1 and CDR2: PRHDT, FYEKMQ (reference sequence). V shed 0 bases and J shed 1 base, with 7 bases lying between them. Remarks on this clone: As yet, its antigen is unknown.

Findings of the study overall: Some nonresponders additionally presented with little normalized T-cell clonal expansion.

Using immunoSEQ multiplex PCR, the repertoire was profiled, and TCRdb retains in-frame clones only, with some absent. Among roughly 64,000 clones listed, roughly 80% were seen once. This material consisted of CD4+ or CD8+ T cells sorted from blood, taken in a trial of the OX40 agonist ivuxolimab. This sequence originates from an adult with an advanced solid tumor such as melanoma, head and neck, liver or kidney cancer. The gene calls are TRBV13 and TRBJ1-3; D uncertain. CDR3 DNA: TGTGCCAGCAGCTTAGGTAGGGTTTCTGGAAACACCATATATTTT. Amino acid sequence: CASSLGRVSGNTIYF.